The 23 T cell receptor beta chains presented below share a single source sample, sequenced in a study of monozygotic twins with inflammatory bowel disease. TCRdb reprocessed the 5' RACE reads and keeps a single row for each CDR3 protein, giving no DNA. The sample holds under 200,000 distinct CDR3 sequences. The sample taken for sequencing was blood. The receptors shown here come from a human donor with ulcerative colitis or Crohn's disease, or a healthy co-twin of an affected twin (not recorded which).

V and J are TRBV7-8 and TRBJ2-1; the TCRdb call, TRBD2, lacks DNA for checking. The germline gives CDR1 SGHVS, CDR2 FQNEAQ. The CDR3 runs 14 residues. CDR3 residues: CASSFYSGDNEQFF.

The gene calls are TRBV20-1 and TRBJ2-7; TCRdb outputs TRBD1, but without DNA this stays unchecked. CDR1 is DFQATT, CDR2 SNEGSKA, per germline (reference sequence). The CDR3 consists of 14 residues. CDR3: CSARGNPGSYEQYF.

The CDR3: CASSLVPLAAPRTDTQYF. The chain is built from TRBV5-1 and TRBJ2-3; TCRdb indicates TRBD2, and absent DNA this call remains unverified. CDR3 length: 18 amino acids. Germline V lookup: CDR1 SGHRS, CDR2 YFSETQ. The whole variable domain, remainder taken from reference TRBV5-1 and TRBJ2-3, is KAGVTQTPRYLIKTRGQQVTLSCSPISGHRSVSWYQQTPGQGLQFLFEYFSETQRNKGNFPGRFSGRQFSNSRSEMNVSTLELGDSALYLCASSLVPLAAPRTDTQYFGPGTRLTVL.

The chain joins TRBV11-3 to TRBJ1-1. CDR1 and CDR2 from the germline V gene are SGHNT and YENEEA. The CDR3 loop spans 13 amino acids. CDR3 region: CASSYHRNTEAFF.

This chain links TRBV4-3 with TRBJ1-1. The germline CDR1 and CDR2 sequences are LGHNA and YSLEER. This CDR3 is 14 amino acids long. This chain's CDR3 is CASSQVSRHTEAFF.

The chain is built from TRBV5-1 and TRBJ2-7; TCRdb returns TRBD2, unconfirmable since there is no DNA. This CDR3 spans 13 amino acids. Germline CDR1 reads SGHRS; CDR2 reads YFSETQ. CDR3 sequence: CASSWGLAGEQYF.

The rearrangement joins TRBV6-6 to TRBJ2-7; TCRdb designates TRBD2, a call that cannot be tested without DNA. Germline CDR1 and CDR2: MNHNY and SVGAGI (reference sequence). The CDR3 has 14 residues. CDR3 protein: CASRVTSGRYEQYF.

This chain connects TRBV5-1 to TRBJ2-7; the D gene TCRdb calls, TRBD2, cannot be checked with no DNA. This CDR3 is 14 amino acids long. CDR1 and CDR2 from the germline V gene are SGHRS and YFSETQ. CDR3 loop: CASSGTQGGYEQYF.

The CDR3: CASSLATGELFF. J is TRBJ2-2 and V is TRBV5-6. The CDR3 covers 12 residues. Germline values: CDR1 SGHDT, CDR2 YYEEEE.

V is TRBV7-9 and J is TRBJ1-1; checking the TCRdb D call of TRBD1 is not possible without DNA. The CDR3 runs to 16 residues. The germline CDR1 and CDR2 sequences are SEHNR and FQNEAQ (reference sequence). This CDR3 reads CASSSGTGVLNTEAFF.

The chain couples TRBV7-9 to TRBJ2-1; TCRdb gives TRBD2 as the D gene, but with no DNA this cannot be confirmed. Germline V gene data show CDR1 as SEHNR and CDR2 as FQNEAQ (reference sequence). The CDR3 consists of 17 residues. The CDR3 loop is CASSPRTSGRGYNEQFF.

The rearrangement joins TRBV7-2 to TRBJ2-1; TCRdb names TRBD2, which stays unverified in the absence of DNA. This CDR3 is built from 15 residues. The germline CDR1 and CDR2 sequences are SGHTA and FQGNSA. The CDR3 is CASTRETSGFYEQFF.

The chain carries TRBV6-5 and TRBJ2-3; the D gene TCRdb calls, TRBD2, cannot be checked with no DNA. The germline CDR1 and CDR2 sequences are MNHEY and SVGAGI. CDR3 length: 17 amino acids. CDR3 protein: CASSYGQLAGAYDTQYF.

The chain has TRBV2 and TRBJ2-1; TCRdb proposes TRBD2, but this gene call is untestable without DNA. From germline, CDR1 is SNHLY and CDR2 FYNNEI. CDR3 length: 15 residues. CDR3 residues: CASSVSSGRSNEQFF. Filled out from reference TRBV2 and TRBJ2-1, the complete variable domain reads EPEVTQTPSHQVTQMGQEVILRCVPISNHLYFYWYRQILGQKVEFLVSFYNNEISEKSEIFDDQFSVERPDGSNFTLKIRSTKLEDSAMYFCASSVSSGRSNEQFFGPGTRLTVL.

This chain joins TRBV5-4 and TRBJ2-5; without DNA, the TCRdb call of TRBD1 cannot be checked. Germline CDR1 SGHNT, CDR2 YYREEE (reference sequence). The CDR3 is 16 amino acids. The CDR3 loop is CASSFRTSRGQETQYF.

The V gene is TRBV7-2, the J gene TRBJ2-7; TCRdb's assignment of TRBD1 cannot be checked, as there is no DNA. Germline V CDR1 and CDR2: SGHTA, FQGNSA. This CDR3 is 17 amino acids long. The CDR3 region is CASSLAYSGTGGYEQYF.

The chain couples TRBV25-1 to TRBJ2-2; the TRBD1 assignment by TCRdb is unverifiable without DNA. This CDR3 has 16 amino acids. From germline, CDR1 is MGHDK and CDR2 SYGVNS. The CDR3: CASTRSGTGNTGELFF.

The chain couples TRBV29-1 to TRBJ2-1; TCRdb outputs TRBD2, but without DNA this stays unchecked. Germline CDR1 and CDR2: SQVTM and ANQGSEA. This CDR3 has 15 amino acids. CDR3 sequence reads: CSVRPSTSGLNEQFF.

V gene TRBV7-6 combines with J gene TRBJ1-3; TCRdb gives TRBD1 as the D gene, but with no DNA this cannot be confirmed. The V gene's germline CDR1 is SGHVS and CDR2 FNYEAQ. The CDR3 is 16 residues long. The CDR3 region is CASSLARGGSGNTIYF.

V and J are TRBV20-1 and TRBJ2-7; the D call of TRBD2 rests on TCRdb alone, since no DNA is present to check it. This CDR3 has 14 residues. Germline loops: CDR1 DFQATT, CDR2 SNEGSKA (reference sequence). CDR3 protein: CSVGSGRSLDEQYF.

The CDR3 loop is CSATSGPYEQYF. This chain joins TRBV29-1 and TRBJ2-7; TCRdb proposes TRBD2, but this gene call is untestable without DNA. The germline V gene has CDR1 SQVTM and CDR2 ANQGSEA. The CDR3 has 12 residues.

The CDR3 here is CASSLTLSSQETQYF. V usage is TRBV7-3 and J usage is TRBJ2-5. Germline assignment: CDR1 SGHTA and CDR2 FQGTGA. This CDR3 has 15 amino acids.

The chain links TRBV5-1 to TRBJ2-5; with no DNA, the TCRdb D assignment of TRBD1 cannot be verified. CDR1 is SGHRS and CDR2 is YFSETQ in the germline V gene. The CDR3 spans 15 residues. The CDR3: CASQNPKGPGETQYF.